This T cell receptor beta chain was found in a study of identifying expanded T cells in peripheral blood. Measured with immunoSEQ multiplex PCR; TCRdb has only the in-frame clones, and not every one. The sample gives around 100,000 clones, 80% to 90% of which show up once; 16% is in the top ten. With 3 bases clipped from V and 15 bases from J, the junction kept 11 bases outside the gene matches. Germline CDR1 LNHDA, CDR2 SQIVND (reference sequence). This CDR3 contains 14 residues. The sequencing input was blood. The chain has TRBV19 and TRBJ2-4, with TRBD1 matching 10 bases. The sequence came from a person between 18 and 69 years old in good health. Here the CDR3 DNA reads TGTGCCAGTAGTATTAGGACAGGGGGGCCTTTTAGGTACTTC. The encoded protein is CASSIRTGGPFRYF.